The sequence of this T cell receptor beta chain was determined in a study of cytomegalovirus exposure and HLA in healthy donors. Findings of the study overall: The number of N-insertions in an Asian-associated ancestry cluster was reportedly below the roughly 700-donor mean in a later analysis.

This clone was counted between two and nine times. Its target is unknown. 13 Jbeta primers and 60 Vbeta primers were used for the PCR. TCRdb keeps only in-frame clones here, not all; method: immunoSEQ multiplex PCR. The repertoire consists of some 85,000 clones, with approximately 88% occurring once and the leading ten covering about 2.1%. Donors counted as nominally healthy when sampled, yet unrecorded immune exposures were likely. The receptor comes from a man aged 18 to 30 in good health and CMV-seronegative. The sequenced material came from PBMCs.

The CDR3 DNA reads TGTGCCAGCAGCTTGGGTGACAGTCCCTATGGCTACACCTTC. This sequence encodes CASSLGDSPYGYTF. The gene calls are TRBV5-4 and TRBJ1-2; possible D gene TRBD1, 5 bases. The CDR3 runs to 14 residues. The germline CDR1 and CDR2 sequences are SGHNT and YYREEE (reference sequence). Trimming cost V 0 bases and J 4 bases, with 10 bases left between them.